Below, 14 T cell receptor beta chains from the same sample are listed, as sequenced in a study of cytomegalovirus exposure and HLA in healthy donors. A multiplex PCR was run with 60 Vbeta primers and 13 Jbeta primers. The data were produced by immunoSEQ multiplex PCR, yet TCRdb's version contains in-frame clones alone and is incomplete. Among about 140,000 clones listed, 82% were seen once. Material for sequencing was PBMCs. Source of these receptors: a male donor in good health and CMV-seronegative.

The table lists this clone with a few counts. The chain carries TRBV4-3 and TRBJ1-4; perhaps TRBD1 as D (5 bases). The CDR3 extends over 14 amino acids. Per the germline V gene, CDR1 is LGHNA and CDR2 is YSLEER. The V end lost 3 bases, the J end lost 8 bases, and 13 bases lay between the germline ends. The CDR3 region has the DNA TGCGCCAGCAGCCAGGAGAGGAACAGGGAAAAACTGTTTTTT. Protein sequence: CASSQERNREKLFF.

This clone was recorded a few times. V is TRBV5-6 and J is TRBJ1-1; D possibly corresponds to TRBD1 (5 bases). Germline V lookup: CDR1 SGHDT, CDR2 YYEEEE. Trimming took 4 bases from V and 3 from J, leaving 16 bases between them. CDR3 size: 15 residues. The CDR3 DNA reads TGTGCCAGCAGCCCCATGACTTGGGGCGACACTGAAGCTTTCTTT. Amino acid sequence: CASSPMTWGDTEAFF.

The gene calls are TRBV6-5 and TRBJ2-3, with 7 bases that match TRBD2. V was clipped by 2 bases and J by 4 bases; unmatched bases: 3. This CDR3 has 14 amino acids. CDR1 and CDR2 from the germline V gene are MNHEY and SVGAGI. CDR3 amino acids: CASSYGGSADTQYF. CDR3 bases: TGTGCCAGCAGTTACGGCGGGAGTGCAGATACGCAGTATTTT.

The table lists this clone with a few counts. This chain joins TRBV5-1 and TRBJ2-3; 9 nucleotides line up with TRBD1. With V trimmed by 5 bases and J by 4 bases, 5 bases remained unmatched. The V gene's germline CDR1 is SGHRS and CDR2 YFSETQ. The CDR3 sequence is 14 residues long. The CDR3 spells CASSRGTGSDTQYF. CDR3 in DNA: TGCGCCAGCAGTCGGGGGACAGGGTCAGATACGCAGTATTTT.

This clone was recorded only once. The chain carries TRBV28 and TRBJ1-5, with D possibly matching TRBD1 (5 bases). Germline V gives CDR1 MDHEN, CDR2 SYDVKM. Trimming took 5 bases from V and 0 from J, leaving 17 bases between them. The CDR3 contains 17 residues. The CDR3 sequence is CASSAPRGTLSNQPQHF. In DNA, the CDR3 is TGTGCCAGCAGTGCCCCCCGGGGGACCCTTAGCAATCAGCCCCAGCATTTT.

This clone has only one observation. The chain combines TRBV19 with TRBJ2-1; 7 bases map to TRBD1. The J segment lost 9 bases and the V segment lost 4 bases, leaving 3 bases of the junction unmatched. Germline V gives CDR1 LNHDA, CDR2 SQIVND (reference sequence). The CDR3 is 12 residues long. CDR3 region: CASSTRGLEQFF. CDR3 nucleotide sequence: TGTGCCAGTAGTACAAGGGGGCTTGAGCAGTTCTTC.

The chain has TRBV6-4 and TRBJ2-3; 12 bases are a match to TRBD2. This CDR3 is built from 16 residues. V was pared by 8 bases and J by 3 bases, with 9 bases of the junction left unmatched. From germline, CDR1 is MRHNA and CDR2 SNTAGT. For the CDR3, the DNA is TGTGCCAGCCCTCTCCCGGGGACTAGCGGGACAGATACGCAGTATTTT. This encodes CASPLPGTSGTDTQYF.

In DNA form, the CDR3 reads TGTGCCACCTCAGGGTTCGGTGCCTATGGCTACACCTTC. Its protein is CATSGFGAYGYTF. The V and J genes are TRBV6-5 and TRBJ1-2; possibly TRBD1 for D (5 bases). The CDR3 covers 13 residues. Germline V lookup: CDR1 MNHEY, CDR2 SVGAGI. V was shortened by 10 bases and J by 4 bases, with 16 bases between the two germline ends.

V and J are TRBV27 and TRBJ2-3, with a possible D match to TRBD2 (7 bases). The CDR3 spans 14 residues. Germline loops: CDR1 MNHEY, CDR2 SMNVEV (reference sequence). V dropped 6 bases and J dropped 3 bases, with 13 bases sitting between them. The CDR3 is CASRGGPYTDTQYF. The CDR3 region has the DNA TGTGCCAGCAGGGGGGGGCCCTATACAGATACGCAGTATTTT.

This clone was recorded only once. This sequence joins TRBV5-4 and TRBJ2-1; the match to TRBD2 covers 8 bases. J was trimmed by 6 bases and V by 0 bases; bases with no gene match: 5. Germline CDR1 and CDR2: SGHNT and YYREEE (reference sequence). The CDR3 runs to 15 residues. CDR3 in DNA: TGTGCCAGCAGCTTGGGCGGAGCGGGAGTCAATGAGCAGTTCTTC. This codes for CASSLGGAGVNEQFF.

The CDR3 DNA follows: TGTGCCAGCAGCAAAACCGGGACTGGGGCCAACGTCCTGACTTTC. Protein: CASSKTGTGANVLTF. This rearrangement joins TRBV2 to TRBJ2-6, with a tentative D call TRBD2 (5 bases). The V end was cut by 6 bases, the J end by 2 bases, with 11 bases between. The CDR3 runs to 15 residues. CDR1 SNHLY and CDR2 FYNNEI come from the germline V gene.

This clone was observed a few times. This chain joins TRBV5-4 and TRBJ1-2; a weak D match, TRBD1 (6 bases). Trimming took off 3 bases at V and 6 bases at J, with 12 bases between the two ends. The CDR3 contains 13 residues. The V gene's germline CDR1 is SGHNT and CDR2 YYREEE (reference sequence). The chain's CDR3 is CASSSLTGDGYTF. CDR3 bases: TGTGCCAGCAGCTCACTGACAGGAGATGGCTACACCTTC.

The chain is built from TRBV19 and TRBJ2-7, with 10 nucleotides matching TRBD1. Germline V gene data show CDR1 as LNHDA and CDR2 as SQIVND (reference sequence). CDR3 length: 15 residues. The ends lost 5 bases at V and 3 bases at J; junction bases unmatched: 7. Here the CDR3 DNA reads TGTGCCAGTAGTCCTGACAGGGGGCGCTTCTACGAGCAGTACTTC. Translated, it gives CASSPDRGRFYEQYF.

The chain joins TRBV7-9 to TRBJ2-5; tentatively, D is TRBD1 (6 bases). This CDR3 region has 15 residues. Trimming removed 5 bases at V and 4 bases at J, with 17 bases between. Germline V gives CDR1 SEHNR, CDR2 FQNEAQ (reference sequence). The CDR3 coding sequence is TGTGCCAGCAGCACCGCAGGGGCAGTATCAGAGACCCAGTACTTC. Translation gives CASSTAGAVSETQYF.